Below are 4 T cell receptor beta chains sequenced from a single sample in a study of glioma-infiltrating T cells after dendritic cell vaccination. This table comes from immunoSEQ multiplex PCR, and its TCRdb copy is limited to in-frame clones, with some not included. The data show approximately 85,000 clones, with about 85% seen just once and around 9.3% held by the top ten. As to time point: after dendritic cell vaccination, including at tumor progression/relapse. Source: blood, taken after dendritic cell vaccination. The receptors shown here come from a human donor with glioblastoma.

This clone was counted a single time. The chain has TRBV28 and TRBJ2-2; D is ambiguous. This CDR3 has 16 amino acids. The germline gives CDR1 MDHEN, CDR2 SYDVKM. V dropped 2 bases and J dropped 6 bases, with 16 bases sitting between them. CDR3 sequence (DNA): TGTGCCAGCAGTTTACCGGAGACCCTGACTCCCGGGGAGCTGTTTTTT. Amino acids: CASSLPETLTPGELFF.

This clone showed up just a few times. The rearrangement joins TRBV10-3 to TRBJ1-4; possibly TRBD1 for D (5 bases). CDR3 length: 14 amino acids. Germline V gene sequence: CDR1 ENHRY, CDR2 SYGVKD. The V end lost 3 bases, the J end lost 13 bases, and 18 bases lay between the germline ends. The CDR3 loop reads CAISDQNLGLGLFF. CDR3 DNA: TGTGCCATCAGTGACCAGAATTTGGGACTCGGACTGTTTTTT.

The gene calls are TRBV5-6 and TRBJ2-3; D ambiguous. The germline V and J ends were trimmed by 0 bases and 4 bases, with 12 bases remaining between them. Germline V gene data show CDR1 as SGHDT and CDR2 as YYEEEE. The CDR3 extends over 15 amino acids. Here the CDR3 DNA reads TGTGCCAGCAGCTTGGTGGGTAGCTCGTCAGATACGCAGTATTTT. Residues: CASSLVGSSSDTQYF.

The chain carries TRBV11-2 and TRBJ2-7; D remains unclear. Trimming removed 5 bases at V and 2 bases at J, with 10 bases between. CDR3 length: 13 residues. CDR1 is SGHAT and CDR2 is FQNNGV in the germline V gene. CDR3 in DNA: TGTGCCAGCAGCCCACTTAATCCCTACGAGCAGTACTTC. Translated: CASSPLNPYEQYF.